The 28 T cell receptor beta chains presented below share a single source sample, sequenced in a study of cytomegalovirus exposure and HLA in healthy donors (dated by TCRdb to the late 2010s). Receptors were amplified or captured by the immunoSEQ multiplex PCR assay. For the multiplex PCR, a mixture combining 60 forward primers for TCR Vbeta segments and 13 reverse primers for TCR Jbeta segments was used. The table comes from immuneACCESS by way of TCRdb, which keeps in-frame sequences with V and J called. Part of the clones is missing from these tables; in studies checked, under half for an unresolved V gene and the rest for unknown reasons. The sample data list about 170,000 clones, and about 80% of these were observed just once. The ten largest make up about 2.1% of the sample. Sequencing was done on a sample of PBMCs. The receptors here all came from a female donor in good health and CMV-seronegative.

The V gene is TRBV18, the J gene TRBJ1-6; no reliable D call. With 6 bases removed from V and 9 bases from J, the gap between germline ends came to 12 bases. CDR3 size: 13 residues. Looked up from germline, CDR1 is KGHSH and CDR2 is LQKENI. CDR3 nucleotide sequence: TGTGCCAGCTCGCCCGACCGGGGTTCACCCCTCCACTTT. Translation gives CASSPDRGSPLHF.

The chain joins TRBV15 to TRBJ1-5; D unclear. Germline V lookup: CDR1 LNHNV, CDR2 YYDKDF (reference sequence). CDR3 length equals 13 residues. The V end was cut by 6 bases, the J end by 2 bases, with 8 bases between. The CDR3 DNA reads TGTGCCACCAGTTATCAGGGCAATCAGCCCCAGCATTTT. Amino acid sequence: CATSYQGNQPQHF.

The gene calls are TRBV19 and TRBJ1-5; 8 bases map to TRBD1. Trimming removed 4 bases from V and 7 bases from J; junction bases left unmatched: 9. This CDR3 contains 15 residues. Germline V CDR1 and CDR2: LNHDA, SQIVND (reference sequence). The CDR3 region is CASSTGTGLRQPQHF. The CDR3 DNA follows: TGTGCCAGTAGTACCGGGACAGGTCTCCGGCAGCCCCAGCATTTT.

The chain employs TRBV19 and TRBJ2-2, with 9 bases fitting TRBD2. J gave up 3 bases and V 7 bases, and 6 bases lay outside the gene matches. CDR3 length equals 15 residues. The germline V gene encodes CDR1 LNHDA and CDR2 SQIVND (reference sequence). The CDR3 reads CASIRLAGHTGELFF. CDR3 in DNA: TGTGCCAGTATCAGGCTAGCGGGACACACCGGGGAGCTGTTTTTT.

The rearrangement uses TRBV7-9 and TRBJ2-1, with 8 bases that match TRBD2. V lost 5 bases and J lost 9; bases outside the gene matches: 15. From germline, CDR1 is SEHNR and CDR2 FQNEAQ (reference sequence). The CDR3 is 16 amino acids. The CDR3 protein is CASSPVQGLESSEQFF. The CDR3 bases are TGTGCCAGCAGCCCCGTTCAGGGACTAGAGTCGAGTGAGCAGTTCTTC.

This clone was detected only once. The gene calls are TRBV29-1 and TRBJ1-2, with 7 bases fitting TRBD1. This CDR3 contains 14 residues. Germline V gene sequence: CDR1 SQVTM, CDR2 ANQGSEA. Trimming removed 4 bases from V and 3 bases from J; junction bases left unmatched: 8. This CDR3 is CSVGKGAGDYGYTF. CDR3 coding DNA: TGCAGCGTTGGCAAGGGGGCCGGAGACTATGGCTACACCTTC.

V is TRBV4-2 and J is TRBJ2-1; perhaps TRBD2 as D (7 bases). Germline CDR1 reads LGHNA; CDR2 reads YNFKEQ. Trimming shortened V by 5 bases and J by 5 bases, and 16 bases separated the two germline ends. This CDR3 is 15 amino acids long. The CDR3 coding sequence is TGTGCCAGCAGCGGCTGGGGGGGGCCCGACAATGAGCAGTTCTTC. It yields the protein CASSGWGGPDNEQFF.

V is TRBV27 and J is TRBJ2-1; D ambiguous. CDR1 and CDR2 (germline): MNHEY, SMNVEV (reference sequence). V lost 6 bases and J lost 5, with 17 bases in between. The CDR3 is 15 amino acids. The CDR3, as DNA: TGTGCCAGCAGACTCCGTTATCCCCCCGACAATGAGCAGTTCTTC. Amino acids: CASRLRYPPDNEQFF.

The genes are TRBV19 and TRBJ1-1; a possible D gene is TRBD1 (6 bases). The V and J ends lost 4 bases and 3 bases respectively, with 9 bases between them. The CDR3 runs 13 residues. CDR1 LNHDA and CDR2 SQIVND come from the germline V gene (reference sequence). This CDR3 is CASSKAGDTEAFF. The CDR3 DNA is TGTGCCAGTAGTAAGGCAGGGGACACTGAAGCTTTCTTT. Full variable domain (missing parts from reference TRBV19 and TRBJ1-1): DGGITQSPKYLFRKEGQNVTLSCEQNLNHDAMYWYRQDPGQGLRLIYYSQIVNDFQKGDIAEGYSVSREKKESFPLTVTSAQKNPTAFYLCASSKAGDTEAFFGQGTRLTVV.

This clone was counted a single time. CDR3 in DNA: TGTGCCAGCAGAGCAGCCCCCGGGACAGGCCCAAACACCGGGGAGCTGTTTTTT. Translating it yields CASRAAPGTGPNTGELFF. The V call is TRBV11-3, the J call TRBJ2-2, with TRBD1 matching 8 bases. The trim removed 6 bases at V and 2 bases at J, leaving 14 bases unmatched. Looked up from germline, CDR1 is SGHNT and CDR2 is YENEEA. This CDR3 comprises 18 residues.

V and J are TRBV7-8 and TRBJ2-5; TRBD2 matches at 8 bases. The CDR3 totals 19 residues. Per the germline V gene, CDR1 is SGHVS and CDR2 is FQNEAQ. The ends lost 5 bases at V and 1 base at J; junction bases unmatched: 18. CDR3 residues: CASSVDHATAGALQETQYF. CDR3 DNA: TGTGCCAGCAGCGTAGACCACGCTACAGCGGGGGCCCTCCAAGAGACCCAGTACTTC.

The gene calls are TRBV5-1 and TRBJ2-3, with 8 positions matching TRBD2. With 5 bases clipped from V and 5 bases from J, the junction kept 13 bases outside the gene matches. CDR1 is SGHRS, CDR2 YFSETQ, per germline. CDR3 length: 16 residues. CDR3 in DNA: TGCGCCAGCAGGCCCCTCGCCCGGGGGGGCCAAGATACGCAGTATTTT. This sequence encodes CASRPLARGGQDTQYF.

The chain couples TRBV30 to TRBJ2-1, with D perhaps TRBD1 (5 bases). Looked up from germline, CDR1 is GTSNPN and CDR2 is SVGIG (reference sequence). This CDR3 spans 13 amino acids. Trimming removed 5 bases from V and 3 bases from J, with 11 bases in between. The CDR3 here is CAWQGISYNEQFF. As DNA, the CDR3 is TGTGCCTGGCAGGGAATTAGCTACAATGAGCAGTTCTTC.

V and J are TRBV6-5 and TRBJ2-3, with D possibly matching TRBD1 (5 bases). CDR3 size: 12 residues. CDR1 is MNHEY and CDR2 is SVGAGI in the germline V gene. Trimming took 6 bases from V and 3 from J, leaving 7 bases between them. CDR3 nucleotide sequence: TGTGCCAGCAGATCAGGGACAGATACGCAGTATTTT. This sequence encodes CASRSGTDTQYF.

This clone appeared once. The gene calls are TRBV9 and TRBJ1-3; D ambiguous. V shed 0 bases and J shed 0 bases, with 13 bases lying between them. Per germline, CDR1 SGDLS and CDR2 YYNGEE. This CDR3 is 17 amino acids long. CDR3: CASSVGRAMGSGNTIYF. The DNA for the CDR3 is TGTGCCAGCAGCGTAGGGCGGGCAATGGGCTCTGGAAACACCATATATTTT.

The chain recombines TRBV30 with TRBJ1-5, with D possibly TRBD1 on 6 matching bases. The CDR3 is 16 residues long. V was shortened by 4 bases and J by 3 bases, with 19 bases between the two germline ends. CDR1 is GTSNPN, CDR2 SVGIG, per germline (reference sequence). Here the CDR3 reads CAWTTQGRGHNQPQHF. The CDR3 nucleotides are TGTGCCTGGACCACTCAGGGGAGGGGACACAATCAGCCCCAGCATTTT.

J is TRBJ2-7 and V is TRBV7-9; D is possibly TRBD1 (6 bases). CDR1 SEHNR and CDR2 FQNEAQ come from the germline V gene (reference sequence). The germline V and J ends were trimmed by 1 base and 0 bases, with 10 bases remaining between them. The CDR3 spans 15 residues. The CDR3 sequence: CASSLDPGDSYEQYF. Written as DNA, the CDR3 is TGTGCCAGCAGCTTAGACCCAGGGGACTCCTACGAGCAGTACTTC. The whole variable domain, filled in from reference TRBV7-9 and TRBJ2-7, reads DTGVSQNPRHKITKRGQNVTFRCDPISEHNRLYWYRQTLGQGPEFLTYFQNEAQLEKSRLLSDRFSAERPKGSFSTLEIQRTEQGDSAMYLCASSLDPGDSYEQYFGPGTRLTVT.

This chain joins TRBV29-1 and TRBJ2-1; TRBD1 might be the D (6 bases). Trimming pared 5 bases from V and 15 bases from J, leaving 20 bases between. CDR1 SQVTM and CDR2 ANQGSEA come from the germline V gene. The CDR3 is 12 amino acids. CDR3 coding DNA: TGCAGCGTTTCAACAGGGAACTGGGGGTGGTTCTTC. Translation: CSVSTGNWGWFF.

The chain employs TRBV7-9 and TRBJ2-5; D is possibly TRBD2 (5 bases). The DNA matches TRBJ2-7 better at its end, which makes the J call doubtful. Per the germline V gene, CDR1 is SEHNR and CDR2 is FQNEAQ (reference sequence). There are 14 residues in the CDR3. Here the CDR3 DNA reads TGTGCCAGCAGCTTAGGGACGGGGTCCTACGAGCAGTACTTC. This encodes CASSLGTGSYEQYF.

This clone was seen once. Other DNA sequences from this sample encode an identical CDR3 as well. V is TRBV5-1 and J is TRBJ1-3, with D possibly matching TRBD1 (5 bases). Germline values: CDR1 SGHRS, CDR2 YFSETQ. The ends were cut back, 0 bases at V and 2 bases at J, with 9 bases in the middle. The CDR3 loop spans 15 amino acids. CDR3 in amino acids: CASSLAGGTGNTIYF. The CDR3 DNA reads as TGCGCCAGCAGCTTGGCCGGGGGGACTGGAAACACCATATATTTT.

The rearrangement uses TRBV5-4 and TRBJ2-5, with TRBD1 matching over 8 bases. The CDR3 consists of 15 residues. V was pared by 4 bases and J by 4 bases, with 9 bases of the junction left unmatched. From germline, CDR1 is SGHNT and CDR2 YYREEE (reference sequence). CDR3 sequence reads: CASSGRQGTGETQYF. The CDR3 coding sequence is TGTGCCAGCAGCGGGAGACAGGGGACGGGAGAGACCCAGTACTTC. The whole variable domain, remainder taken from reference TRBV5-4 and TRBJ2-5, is ETGVTQSPTHLIKTRGQQVTLRCSSQSGHNTVSWYQQALGQGPQFIFQYYREEENGRGNFPPRFSGLQFPNYSSELNVNALELDDSALYLCASSGRQGTGETQYFGPGTRLLVL.

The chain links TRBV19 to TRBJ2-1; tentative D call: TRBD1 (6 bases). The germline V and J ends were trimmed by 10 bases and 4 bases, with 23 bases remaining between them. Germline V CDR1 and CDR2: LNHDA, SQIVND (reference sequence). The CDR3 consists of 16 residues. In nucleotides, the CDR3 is TGTGCCACTCGCCCGAACGGGCAGGGGCTATACAATGAGCAGTTCTTC. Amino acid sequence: CATRPNGQGLYNEQFF.

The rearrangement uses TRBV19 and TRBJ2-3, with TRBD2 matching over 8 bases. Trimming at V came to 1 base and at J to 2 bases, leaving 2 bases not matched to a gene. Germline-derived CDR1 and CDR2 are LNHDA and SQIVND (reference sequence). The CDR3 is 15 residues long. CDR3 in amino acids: CASSIVSGDTDTQYF. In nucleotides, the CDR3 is TGTGCCAGTAGTATAGTTAGCGGGGACACAGATACGCAGTATTTT.

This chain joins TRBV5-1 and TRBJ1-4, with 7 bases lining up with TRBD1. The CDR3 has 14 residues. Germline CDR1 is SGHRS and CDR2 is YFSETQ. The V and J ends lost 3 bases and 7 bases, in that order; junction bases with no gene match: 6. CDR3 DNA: TGCGCCAGCAGCTCCGACAGGGACGCTGAAAAACTGTTTTTT. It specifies CASSSDRDAEKLFF.

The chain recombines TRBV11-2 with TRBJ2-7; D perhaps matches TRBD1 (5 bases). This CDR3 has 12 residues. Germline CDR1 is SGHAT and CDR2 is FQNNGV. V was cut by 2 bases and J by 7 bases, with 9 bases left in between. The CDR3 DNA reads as TGTGCCAGCAGCTTAAGAAGGGGAGAGCAGTACTTC. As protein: CASSLRRGEQYF.

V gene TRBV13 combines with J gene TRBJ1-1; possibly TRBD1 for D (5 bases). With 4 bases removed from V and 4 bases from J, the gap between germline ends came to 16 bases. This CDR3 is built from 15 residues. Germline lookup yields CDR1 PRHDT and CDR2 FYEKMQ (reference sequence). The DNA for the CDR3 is TGTGCCAGCAGCTCAACCCATGGGGGGAGCACTGAAGCTTTCTTT. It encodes CASSSTHGGSTEAFF.

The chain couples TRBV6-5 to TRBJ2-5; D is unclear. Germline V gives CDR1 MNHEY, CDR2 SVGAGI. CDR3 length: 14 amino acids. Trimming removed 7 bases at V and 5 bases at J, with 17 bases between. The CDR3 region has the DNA TGTGCCAGCATGAGTTATCGGTTACGGGAGACCCAGTACTTC. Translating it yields CASMSYRLRETQYF.

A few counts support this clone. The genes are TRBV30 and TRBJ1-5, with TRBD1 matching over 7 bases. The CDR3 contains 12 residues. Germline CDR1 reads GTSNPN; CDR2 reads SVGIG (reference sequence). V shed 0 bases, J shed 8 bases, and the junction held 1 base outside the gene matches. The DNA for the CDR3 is TGTGCCTGGAGTGTACAGGGGAAGCCCCAGCATTTT. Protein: CAWSVQGKPQHF.